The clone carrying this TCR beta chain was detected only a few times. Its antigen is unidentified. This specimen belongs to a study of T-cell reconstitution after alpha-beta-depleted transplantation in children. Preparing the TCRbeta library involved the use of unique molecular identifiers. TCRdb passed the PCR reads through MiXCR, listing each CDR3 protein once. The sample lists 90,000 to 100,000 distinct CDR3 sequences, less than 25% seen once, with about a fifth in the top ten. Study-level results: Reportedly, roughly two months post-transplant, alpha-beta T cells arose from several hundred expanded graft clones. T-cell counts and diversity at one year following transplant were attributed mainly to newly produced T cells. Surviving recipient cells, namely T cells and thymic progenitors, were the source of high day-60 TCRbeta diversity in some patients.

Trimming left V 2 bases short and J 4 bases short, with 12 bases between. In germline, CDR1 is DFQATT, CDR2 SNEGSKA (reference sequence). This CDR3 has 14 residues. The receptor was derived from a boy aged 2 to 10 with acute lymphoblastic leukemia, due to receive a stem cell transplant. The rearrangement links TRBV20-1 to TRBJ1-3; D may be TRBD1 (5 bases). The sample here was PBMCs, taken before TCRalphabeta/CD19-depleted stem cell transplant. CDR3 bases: TGCAGTGCTAGATATGTGGGGGTCGGAAACACCATATATTTT. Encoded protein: CSARYVGVGNTIYF.